Below, 21 T cell receptor beta chains from the same sample are listed, as sequenced in a study of Siglec-9 on CD8 T cells in melanoma. Profiled with immunoSEQ multiplex PCR; TCRdb holds only in-frame clones, not every one. Among about 30,000 clones listed, less than 85% were seen once. The source material was Siglec-9- CD8+ T cells sorted from blood. Source of these receptors: a human donor in good health.

The chain joins TRBV7-6 to TRBJ2-7, with D maybe TRBD1 (6 bases). Germline CDR1 and CDR2: SGHVS and FNYEAQ. The V end was cut by 5 bases, the J end by 1 base, with 15 bases between. This CDR3 comprises 15 residues. CDR3 DNA sequence: TGTGCCAGCAGCCCTCGGACAGAAAATTCCTACGAGCAGTACTTC. Translation gives CASSPRTENSYEQYF.

The chain couples TRBV30 to TRBJ2-3, with 7 bases that match TRBD2. CDR3 size: 15 residues. Germline CDR1 and CDR2: GTSNPN and SVGIG (reference sequence). The V gene end was trimmed by 3 bases and the J gene end by 4 bases; junction bases not matched to a gene: 10. The CDR3 DNA sequence: TGTGCCTGGAGCAGGGACTACATGCCCGCAGATACGCAGTATTTT. Amino acid sequence: CAWSRDYMPADTQYF.

A few counts support this clone. The chain recombines TRBV5-6 with TRBJ2-3; the match to TRBD2 covers 9 bases. V lost 4 bases and J lost 9; bases outside the gene matches: 12. The CDR3 has 15 residues. CDR1 and CDR2 (germline): SGHDT, YYEEEE. The CDR3 protein is CASSPSLAGRGTQYF. CDR3 bases: TGTGCCAGCAGCCCCTCCCTAGCGGGGAGAGGAACGCAGTATTTT.

DNA of the CDR3: TGTGCCATTCAAGACGGGGAGAGGGGCTATGGCTACACCTTC. This sequence encodes CAIQDGERGYGYTF. The rearrangement links TRBV2 to TRBJ1-2; maybe TRBD1 (5 bases). There are 14 residues in the CDR3. Trimming took off 10 bases at V and 4 bases at J, with 19 bases between the two ends. Germline CDR1 reads SNHLY; CDR2 reads FYNNEI.

The rearrangement links TRBV9 to TRBJ2-3; 9 bases match TRBD2. Germline CDR1 is SGDLS and CDR2 is YYNGEE. With 0 bases clipped from V and 4 bases from J, the junction kept 3 bases outside the gene matches. The CDR3 has 15 amino acids. DNA of the CDR3: TGTGCCAGCAGCGTAGGGCGGGGGGGACCAGATACGCAGTATTTT. This sequence encodes CASSVGRGGPDTQYF.

CDR3 sequence reads: CASSVGYNQPQHF. CDR3 in DNA: TGTGCCAGCAGCGTAGGTTACAATCAGCCCCAGCATTTT. The gene calls are TRBV9 and TRBJ1-5; no firm D call. The CDR3 spans 13 residues. Between the trimmed V and J ends, which lost 0 bases and 3 bases, there was a span of 4 bases. Germline values: CDR1 SGDLS, CDR2 YYNGEE.

This clone was recorded only once. The V gene is TRBV27, the J gene TRBJ2-2; D uncertain. Germline CDR1 and CDR2: MNHEY and SMNVEV (reference sequence). The CDR3 sequence is 14 residues long. V was shortened by 5 bases and J by 2 bases, with 9 bases between the two germline ends. The CDR3 loop reads CASSAGFNTGELFF. The CDR3 coding sequence is TGTGCCAGCAGTGCCGGGTTCAACACCGGGGAGCTGTTTTTT.

The chain links TRBV11-2 to TRBJ2-7; D not resolved. Trimming took 3 bases from V and 7 from J, leaving 13 bases between them. The CDR3 has 13 amino acids. Germline V gene data show CDR1 as SGHAT and CDR2 as FQNNGV. Here the CDR3 DNA reads TGTGCCAGCAGCTTCGACCCGACGGATGAGCAGTACGTC. Its protein product is CASSFDPTDEQYV.

The chain couples TRBV18 to TRBJ2-5; D is perhaps TRBD2 (6 bases). The CDR3 sequence is 11 residues long. The germline V gene has CDR1 KGHSH and CDR2 LQKENI. Between the trimmed V and J ends, which lost 3 bases and 7 bases, there was a span of 6 bases. The CDR3 protein is CASSPGGTQYF. CDR3 sequence (DNA): TGTGCCAGCTCACCCGGGGGGACCCAGTACTTC.

The V and J genes are TRBV10-3 and TRBJ1-1, with no clear D. Germline CDR1 reads ENHRY; CDR2 reads SYGVKD. The CDR3 length is 12 residues. V shed 9 bases and J shed 5 bases, with 13 bases lying between them. Here the CDR3 reads CAISLGRTEAFF. The CDR3 nucleotides are TGTGCCATATCACTCGGCCGAACTGAAGCTTTCTTT.

The CDR3 loop is CASSPGGGTEAFF. The CDR3 bases are TGCGCCAGCAGCCCAGGGGGAGGCACTGAAGCTTTCTTT. V is TRBV4-1 and J is TRBJ1-1, with 7 bases that match TRBD1. The CDR3 loop spans 13 amino acids. Per germline, CDR1 MGHRA and CDR2 YSYEKL. J was trimmed by 4 bases and V by 4 bases; bases with no gene match: 3.

This chain connects TRBV19 to TRBJ2-1; D ambiguous. The germline gives CDR1 LNHDA, CDR2 SQIVND (reference sequence). V lost 3 bases and J lost 0, with 18 bases in between. The CDR3 runs to 18 residues. The CDR3 is CASSIYSPSISSYNEQFF. CDR3 DNA: TGTGCCAGTAGTATCTACTCTCCTTCGATAAGCTCCTACAATGAGCAGTTCTTC. The entire variable domain, with the rest obtained from reference TRBV19 and TRBJ2-1, is as follows: DGGITQSPKYLFRKEGQNVTLSCEQNLNHDAMYWYRQDPGQGLRLIYYSQIVNDFQKGDIAEGYSVSREKKESFPLTVTSAQKNPTAFYLCASSIYSPSISSYNEQFFGPGTRLTVL.

The chain is built from TRBV19 and TRBJ2-2, with a weak D call TRBD2 (7 bases). The CDR3 is made up of 19 amino acids. Germline lookup yields CDR1 LNHDA and CDR2 SQIVND (reference sequence). V gave up 5 bases and J gave up 4 bases, with 26 bases separating them. The CDR3 loop is CASSHLWRGRSAGTGELFF. CDR3 in DNA: TGTGCCAGTAGTCATCTTTGGCGGGGGCGATCCGCCGGCACCGGGGAGCTGTTTTTT.

V is TRBV27 and J is TRBJ1-1, with 9 bases identical to TRBD1. The CDR3 is made up of 14 amino acids. Per the germline V gene, CDR1 is MNHEY and CDR2 is SMNVEV (reference sequence). J was trimmed by 1 base and V by 5 bases; bases with no gene match: 2. CDR3 protein: CASSLQGANTEAFF. The CDR3 region has the DNA TGTGCCAGCAGTCTACAGGGGGCGAACACTGAAGCTTTCTTT.

The chain has TRBV6-5 and TRBJ2-1; D remains unclear. The V end lost 4 bases, the J end lost 4 bases, and 14 bases lay between the germline ends. The V gene's germline CDR1 is MNHEY and CDR2 SVGAGI. The CDR3 consists of 15 residues. CDR3 sequence (DNA): TGTGCCAGCAGTTTCTTCATGGACGGATACAATGAGCAGTTCTTC. This codes for CASSFFMDGYNEQFF.

The CDR3 reads CASTRPASGAYNEQFF. The CDR3 coding sequence is TGTGCCAGCACCAGACCCGCTAGCGGGGCCTACAATGAGCAGTTCTTC. The V gene is TRBV2, the J gene TRBJ2-1; 9 bases are a match to TRBD2. Trimming removed 7 bases from V and 2 bases from J; junction bases left unmatched: 9. The CDR3 has 16 amino acids. The germline CDR1 and CDR2 sequences are SNHLY and FYNNEI.

This sequence joins TRBV30 and TRBJ2-3, with a possible D match to TRBD1 (5 bases). Trimming took 4 bases from V and 4 from J, leaving 9 bases between them. CDR3 length equals 12 residues. Germline CDR1 is GTSNPN and CDR2 is SVGIG (reference sequence). For the CDR3, the DNA is TGTGCCTGGACAGGGTATTCAGATACGCAGTATTTT. This sequence encodes CAWTGYSDTQYF. The full variable domain, completed using reference TRBV30 and TRBJ2-3, is SQTIHQWPATLVQPVGSPLSLECTVEGTSNPNLYWYRQAAGRGLQLLFYSVGIGQISSEVPQNLSASRPQDRQFILSSKKLLLSDSGFYLCAWTGYSDTQYFGPGTRLTVL.

This clone came up a few times. The chain couples TRBV7-8 to TRBJ1-1, with a weak D call TRBD1 (6 bases). V lost 5 bases to trimming and J lost 2 bases, with 9 bases between them. The CDR3 consists of 13 residues. The germline V gene has CDR1 SGHVS and CDR2 FQNEAQ. DNA for the CDR3: TGTGCCAGCAGCGACAGGTTTAACACTGAAGCTTTCTTT. Translating it yields CASSDRFNTEAFF.

The chain is built from TRBV28 and TRBJ2-3; D may be TRBD2 (5 bases). CDR3 length equals 15 residues. V dropped 8 bases and J dropped 0 bases, with 15 bases sitting between them. Per the germline V gene, CDR1 is MDHEN and CDR2 is SYDVKM. As DNA, the CDR3 is TGTGCCAGCGAACTAGGAGGATCTAGCACAGATACGCAGTATTTT. Translating it yields CASELGGSSTDTQYF. The complete variable domain, with remaining parts taken from reference TRBV28 and TRBJ2-3, reads DVKVTQSSRYLVKRTGEKVFLECVQDMDHENMFWYRQDPGLGLRLIYFSYDVKMKEKGDIPEGYSVSREKKERFSLILESASTNQTSMYLCASELGGSSTDTQYFGPGTRLTVL.

This chain connects TRBV7-9 to TRBJ2-7, with D perhaps matching TRBD1 or TRBD2 (5 bases each). The CDR3 consists of 15 residues. Germline assignment: CDR1 SEHNR and CDR2 FQNEAQ (reference sequence). V was pared by 4 bases and J by 3 bases, with 16 bases between. The CDR3 DNA reads TGTGCCAGCAGCTCTAGAAGGGACGGTTTCTACGAGCAGTACTTC. It codes for CASSSRRDGFYEQYF.

The chain has TRBV27 and TRBJ2-3; D call uncertain. CDR3 length: 12 residues. V lost 5 bases, J lost 4 bases, and 7 bases lay in between. Germline assignment: CDR1 MNHEY and CDR2 SMNVEV (reference sequence). The CDR3 sequence: CASSNIPDTQYF. CDR3 DNA: TGTGCCAGCAGTAATATCCCAGATACGCAGTATTTT.